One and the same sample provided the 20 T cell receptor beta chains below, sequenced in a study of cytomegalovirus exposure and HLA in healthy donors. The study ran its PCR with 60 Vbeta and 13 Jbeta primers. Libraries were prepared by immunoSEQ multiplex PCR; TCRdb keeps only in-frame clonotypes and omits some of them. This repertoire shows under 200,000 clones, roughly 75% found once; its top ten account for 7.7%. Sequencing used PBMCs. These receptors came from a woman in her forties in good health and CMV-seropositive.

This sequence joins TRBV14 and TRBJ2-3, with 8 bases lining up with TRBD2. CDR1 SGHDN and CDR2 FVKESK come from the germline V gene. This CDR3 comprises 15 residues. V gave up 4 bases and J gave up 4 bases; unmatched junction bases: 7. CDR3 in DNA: TGTGCCAGCAGCCCAGTAGCGGGAATTGCAGATACGCAGTATTTT. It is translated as CASSPVAGIADTQYF.

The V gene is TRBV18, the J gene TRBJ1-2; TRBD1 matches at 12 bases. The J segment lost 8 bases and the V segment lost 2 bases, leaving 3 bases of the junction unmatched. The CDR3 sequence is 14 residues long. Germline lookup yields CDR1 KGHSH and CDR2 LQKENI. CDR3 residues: CASSPGTGGQGYTF. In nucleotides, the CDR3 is TGTGCCAGCTCACCAGGGACAGGGGGCCAGGGCTACACCTTC.

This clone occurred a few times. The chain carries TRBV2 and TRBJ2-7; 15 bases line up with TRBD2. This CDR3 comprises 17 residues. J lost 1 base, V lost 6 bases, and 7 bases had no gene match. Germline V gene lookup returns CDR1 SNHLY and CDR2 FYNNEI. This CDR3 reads CASSDGLAGGLSYEQYF. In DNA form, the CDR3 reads TGTGCCAGCAGCGACGGACTAGCGGGGGGGCTATCCTACGAGCAGTACTTC. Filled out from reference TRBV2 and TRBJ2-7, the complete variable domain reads EPEVTQTPSHQVTQMGQEVILRCVPISNHLYFYWYRQILGQKVEFLVSFYNNEISEKSEIFDDQFSVERPDGSNFTLKIRSTKLEDSAMYFCASSDGLAGGLSYEQYFGPGTRLTVT.

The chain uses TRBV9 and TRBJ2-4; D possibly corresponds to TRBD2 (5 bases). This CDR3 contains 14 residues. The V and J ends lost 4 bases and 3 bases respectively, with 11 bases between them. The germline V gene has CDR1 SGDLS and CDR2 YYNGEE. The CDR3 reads CASSPTGNKNIQYF. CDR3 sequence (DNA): TGTGCCAGCAGCCCAACGGGGAACAAAAACATTCAGTACTTC.

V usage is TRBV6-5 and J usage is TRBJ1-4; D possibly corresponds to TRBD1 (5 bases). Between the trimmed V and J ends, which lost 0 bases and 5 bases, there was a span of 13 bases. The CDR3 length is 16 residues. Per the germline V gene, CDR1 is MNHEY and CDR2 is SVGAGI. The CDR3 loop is CASSYSKGAWNEKLFF. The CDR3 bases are TGTGCCAGCAGTTACTCCAAAGGGGCTTGGAATGAAAAACTGTTTTTT.

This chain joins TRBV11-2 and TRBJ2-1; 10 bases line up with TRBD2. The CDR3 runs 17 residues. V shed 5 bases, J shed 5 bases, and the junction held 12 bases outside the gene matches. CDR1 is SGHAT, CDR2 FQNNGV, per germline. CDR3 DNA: TGTGCCAGCAGCGCACGGCCTAGCGGGAGTATCGACAATGAGCAGTTCTTC. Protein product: CASSARPSGSIDNEQFF.

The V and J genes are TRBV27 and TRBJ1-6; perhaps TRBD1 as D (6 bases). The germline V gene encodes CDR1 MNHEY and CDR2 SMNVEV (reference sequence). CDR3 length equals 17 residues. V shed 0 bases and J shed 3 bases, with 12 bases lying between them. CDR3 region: CASSLSTGTYYNSPLHF. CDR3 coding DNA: TGTGCCAGCAGTTTATCTACAGGGACCTACTATAATTCACCCCTCCACTTT.

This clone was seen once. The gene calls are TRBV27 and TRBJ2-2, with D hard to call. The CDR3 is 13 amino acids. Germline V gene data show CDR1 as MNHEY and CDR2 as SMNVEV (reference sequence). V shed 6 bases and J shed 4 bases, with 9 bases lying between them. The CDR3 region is CASRWASTGELFF. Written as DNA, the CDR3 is TGTGCCAGCAGGTGGGCGAGCACCGGGGAGCTGTTTTTT.

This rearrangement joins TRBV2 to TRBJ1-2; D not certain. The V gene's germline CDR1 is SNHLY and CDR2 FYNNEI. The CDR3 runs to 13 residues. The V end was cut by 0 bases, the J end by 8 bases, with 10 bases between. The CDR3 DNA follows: TGTGCCAGCAGTGAAGCGCGGGGTGAGGGCTACACCTTC. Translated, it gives CASSEARGEGYTF.

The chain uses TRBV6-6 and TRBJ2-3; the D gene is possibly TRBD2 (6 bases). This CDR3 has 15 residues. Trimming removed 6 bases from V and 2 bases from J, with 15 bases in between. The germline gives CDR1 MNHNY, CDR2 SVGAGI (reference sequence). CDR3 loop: CASSRPGLFTDTQYF. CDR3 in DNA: TGTGCCAGCAGCAGACCGGGACTTTTCACAGATACGCAGTATTTT.

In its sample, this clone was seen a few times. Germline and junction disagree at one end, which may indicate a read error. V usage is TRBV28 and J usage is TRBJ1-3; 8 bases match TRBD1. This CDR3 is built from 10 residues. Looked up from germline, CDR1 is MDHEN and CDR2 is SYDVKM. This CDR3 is CASSPRGQGF. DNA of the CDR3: TGTGCCAGCAGTCCCAGGGGGCAAGGTTTT.

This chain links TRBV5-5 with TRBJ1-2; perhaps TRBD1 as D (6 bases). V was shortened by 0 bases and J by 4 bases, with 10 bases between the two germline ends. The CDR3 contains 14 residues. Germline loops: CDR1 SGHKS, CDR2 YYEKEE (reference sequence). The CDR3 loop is CASSLEGGVYGYTF. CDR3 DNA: TGTGCCAGCAGCTTGGAAGGGGGAGTCTATGGCTACACCTTC.

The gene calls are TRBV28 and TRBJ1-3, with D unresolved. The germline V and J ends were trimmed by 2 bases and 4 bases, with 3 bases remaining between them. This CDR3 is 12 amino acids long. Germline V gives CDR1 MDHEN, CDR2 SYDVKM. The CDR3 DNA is TGTGCCAGCAGTTTAATAGGAAACACCATATATTTT. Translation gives CASSLIGNTIYF. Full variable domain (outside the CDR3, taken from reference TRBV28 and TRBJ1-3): DVKVTQSSRYLVKRTGEKVFLECVQDMDHENMFWYRQDPGLGLRLIYFSYDVKMKEKGDIPEGYSVSREKKERFSLILESASTNQTSMYLCASSLIGNTIYFGEGSWLTVV.

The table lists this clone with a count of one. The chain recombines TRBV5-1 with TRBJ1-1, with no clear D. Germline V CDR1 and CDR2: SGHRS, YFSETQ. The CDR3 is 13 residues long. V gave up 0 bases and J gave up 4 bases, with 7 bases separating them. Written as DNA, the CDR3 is TGCGCCAGCAGCTTGGGACTGCCCACTGAAGCTTTCTTT. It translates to CASSLGLPTEAFF.

CDR3 residues: CATLRQGRADGYTF. The CDR3 nucleotides are TGTGCCACCCTTAGACAGGGGCGAGCGGATGGCTACACCTTC. The V gene is TRBV28, the J gene TRBJ1-2; 8 bases map to TRBD1. Per germline, CDR1 MDHEN and CDR2 SYDVKM. CDR3 length: 14 amino acids. Losses at the gene ends were 10 bases for V and 6 bases for J; bases not matched to a gene: 13.

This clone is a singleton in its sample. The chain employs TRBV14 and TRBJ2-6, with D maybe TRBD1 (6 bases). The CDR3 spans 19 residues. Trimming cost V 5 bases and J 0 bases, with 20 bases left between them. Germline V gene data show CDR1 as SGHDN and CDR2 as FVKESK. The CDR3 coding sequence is TGTGCCAGCAGCGTCCGTCTGAGACAGGCCAACTCTGGGGCCAACGTCCTGACTTTC. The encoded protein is CASSVRLRQANSGANVLTF.

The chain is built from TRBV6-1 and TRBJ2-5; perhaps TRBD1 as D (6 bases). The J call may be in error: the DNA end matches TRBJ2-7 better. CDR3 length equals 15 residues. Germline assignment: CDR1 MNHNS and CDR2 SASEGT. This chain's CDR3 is CASSEASQGGYEQYF. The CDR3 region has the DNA TGTGCCAGCAGTGAAGCATCACAGGGCGGGTACGAGCAGTACTTC.

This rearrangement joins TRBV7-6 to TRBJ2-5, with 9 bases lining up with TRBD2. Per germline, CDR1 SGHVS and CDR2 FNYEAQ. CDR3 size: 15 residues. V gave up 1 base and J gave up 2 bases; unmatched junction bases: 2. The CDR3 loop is CASSLGAGGQETQYF. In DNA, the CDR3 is TGTGCCAGCAGCTTAGGTGCGGGAGGGCAAGAGACCCAGTACTTC.

The CDR3 DNA is TGTGCCAGCACCCTACAGGGGGCTGGAAACACCATATATTTT. Amino acids: CASTLQGAGNTIYF. V usage is TRBV28 and J usage is TRBJ1-3, with TRBD1 matching 8 bases. Trimming took 7 bases from V and 2 from J; bases not matched to a gene: 4. Germline loops: CDR1 MDHEN, CDR2 SYDVKM. The CDR3 length is 14 residues.

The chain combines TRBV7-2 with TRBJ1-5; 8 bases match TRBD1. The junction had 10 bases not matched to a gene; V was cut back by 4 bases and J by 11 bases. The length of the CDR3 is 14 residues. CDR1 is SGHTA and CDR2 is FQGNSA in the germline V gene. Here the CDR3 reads CASSWGQVYSAQHF. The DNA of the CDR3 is TGTGCCAGCAGCTGGGGACAGGTCTATTCAGCCCAGCATTTT.